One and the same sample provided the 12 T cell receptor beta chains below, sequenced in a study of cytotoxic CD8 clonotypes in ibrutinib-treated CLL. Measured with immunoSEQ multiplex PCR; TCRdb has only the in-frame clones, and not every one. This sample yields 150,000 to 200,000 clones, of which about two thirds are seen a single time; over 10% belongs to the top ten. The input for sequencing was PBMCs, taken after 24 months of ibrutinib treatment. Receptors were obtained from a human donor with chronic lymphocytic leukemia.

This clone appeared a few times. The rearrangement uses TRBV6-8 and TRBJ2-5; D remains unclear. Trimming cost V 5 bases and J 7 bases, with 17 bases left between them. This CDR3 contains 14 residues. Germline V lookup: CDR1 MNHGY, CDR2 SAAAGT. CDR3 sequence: CASSEEVFRRTQYF. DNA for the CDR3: TGTGCCAGCAGTGAAGAGGTATTTCGGCGGACCCAGTACTTC.

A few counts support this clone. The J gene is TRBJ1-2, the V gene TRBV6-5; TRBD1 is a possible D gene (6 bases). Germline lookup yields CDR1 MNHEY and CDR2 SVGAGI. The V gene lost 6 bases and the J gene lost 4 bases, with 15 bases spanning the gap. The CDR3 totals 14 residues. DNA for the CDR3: TGTGCCAGCAGACCGGACAGAAAGCTCTATGGCTACACCTTC. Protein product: CASRPDRKLYGYTF.

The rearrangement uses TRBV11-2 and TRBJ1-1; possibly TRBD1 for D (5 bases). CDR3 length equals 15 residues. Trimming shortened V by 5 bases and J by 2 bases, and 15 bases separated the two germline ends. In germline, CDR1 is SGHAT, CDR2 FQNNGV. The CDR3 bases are TGTGCCAGCAGCCATCTCGGGACCGCTAACACTGAAGCTTTCTTT. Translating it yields CASSHLGTANTEAFF. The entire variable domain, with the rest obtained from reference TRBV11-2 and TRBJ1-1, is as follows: EAGVAQSPRYKIIEKRQSVAFWCNPISGHATLYWYQQILGQGPKLLIQFQNNGVVDDSQLPKDRFSAERLKGVDSTLKIQPAKLEDSAVYLCASSHLGTANTEAFFGQGTRLTVV.

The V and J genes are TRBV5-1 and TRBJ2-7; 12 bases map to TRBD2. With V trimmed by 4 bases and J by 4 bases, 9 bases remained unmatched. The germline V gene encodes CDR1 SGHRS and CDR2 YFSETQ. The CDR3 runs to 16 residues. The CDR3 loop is CASSLRLAGEGYEQYF. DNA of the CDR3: TGCGCCAGCAGCCTCCGACTAGCGGGAGAGGGTTACGAGCAGTACTTC.

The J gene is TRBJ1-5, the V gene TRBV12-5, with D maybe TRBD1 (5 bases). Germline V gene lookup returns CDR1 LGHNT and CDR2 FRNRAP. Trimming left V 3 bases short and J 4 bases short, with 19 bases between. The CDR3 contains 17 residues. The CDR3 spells CASGFRQQSVLNQPQHF. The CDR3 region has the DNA TGTGCTAGTGGTTTCCGACAGCAATCAGTGCTAAATCAGCCCCAGCATTTT.

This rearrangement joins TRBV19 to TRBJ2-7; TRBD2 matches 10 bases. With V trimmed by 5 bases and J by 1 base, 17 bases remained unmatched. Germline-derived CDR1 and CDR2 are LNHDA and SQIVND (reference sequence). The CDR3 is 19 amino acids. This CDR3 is CASSSTFPAGGPGSYEQYF. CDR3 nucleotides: TGTGCCAGTAGTTCTACGTTCCCAGCGGGAGGGCCTGGTTCCTACGAGCAGTACTTC. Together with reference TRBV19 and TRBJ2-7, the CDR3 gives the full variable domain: DGGITQSPKYLFRKEGQNVTLSCEQNLNHDAMYWYRQDPGQGLRLIYYSQIVNDFQKGDIAEGYSVSREKKESFPLTVTSAQKNPTAFYLCASSSTFPAGGPGSYEQYFGPGTRLTVT.

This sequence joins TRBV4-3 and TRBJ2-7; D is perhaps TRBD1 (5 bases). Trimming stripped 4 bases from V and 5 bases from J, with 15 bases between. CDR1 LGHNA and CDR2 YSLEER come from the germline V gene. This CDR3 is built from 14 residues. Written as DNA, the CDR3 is TGCGCCAGCAGCCGTTCATCAGGGTCTCACGAGCAGTACTTC. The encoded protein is CASSRSSGSHEQYF.

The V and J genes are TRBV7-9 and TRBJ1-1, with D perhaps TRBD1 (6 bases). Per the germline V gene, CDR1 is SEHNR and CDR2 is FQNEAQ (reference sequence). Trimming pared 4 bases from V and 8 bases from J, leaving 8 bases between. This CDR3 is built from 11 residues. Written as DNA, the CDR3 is TGTGCCAGCAGCTGGGACATGGAAGCTTTCTTT. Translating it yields CASSWDMEAFF.

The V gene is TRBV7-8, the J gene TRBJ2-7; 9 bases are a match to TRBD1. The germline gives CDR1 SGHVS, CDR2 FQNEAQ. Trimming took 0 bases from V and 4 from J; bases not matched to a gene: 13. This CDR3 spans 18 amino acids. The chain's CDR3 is CASSLAPPGQGTIYEQYF. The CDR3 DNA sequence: TGTGCCAGCAGCTTAGCGCCTCCTGGACAGGGGACTATATACGAGCAGTACTTC.

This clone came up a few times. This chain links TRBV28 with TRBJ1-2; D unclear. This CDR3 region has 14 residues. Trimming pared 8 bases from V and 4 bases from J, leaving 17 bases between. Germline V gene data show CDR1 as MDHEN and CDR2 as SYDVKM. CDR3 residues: CASSVSGVVYGYTF. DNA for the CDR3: TGTGCCAGCTCGGTATCTGGGGTAGTCTATGGCTACACCTTC.

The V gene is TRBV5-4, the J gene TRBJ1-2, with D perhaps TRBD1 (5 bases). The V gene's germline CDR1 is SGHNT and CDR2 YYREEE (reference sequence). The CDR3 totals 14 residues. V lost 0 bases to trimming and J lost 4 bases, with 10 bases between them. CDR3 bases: TGTGCCAGCAGCTTGGACGGGGGTGGCTATGGCTACACCTTC. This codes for CASSLDGGGYGYTF.

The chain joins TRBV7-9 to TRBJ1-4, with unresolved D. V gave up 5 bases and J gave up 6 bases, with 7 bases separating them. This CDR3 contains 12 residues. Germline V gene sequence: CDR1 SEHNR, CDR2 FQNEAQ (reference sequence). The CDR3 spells CASSRSDEKLFF. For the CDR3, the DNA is TGTGCCAGCAGCAGGTCCGATGAAAAACTGTTTTTT.